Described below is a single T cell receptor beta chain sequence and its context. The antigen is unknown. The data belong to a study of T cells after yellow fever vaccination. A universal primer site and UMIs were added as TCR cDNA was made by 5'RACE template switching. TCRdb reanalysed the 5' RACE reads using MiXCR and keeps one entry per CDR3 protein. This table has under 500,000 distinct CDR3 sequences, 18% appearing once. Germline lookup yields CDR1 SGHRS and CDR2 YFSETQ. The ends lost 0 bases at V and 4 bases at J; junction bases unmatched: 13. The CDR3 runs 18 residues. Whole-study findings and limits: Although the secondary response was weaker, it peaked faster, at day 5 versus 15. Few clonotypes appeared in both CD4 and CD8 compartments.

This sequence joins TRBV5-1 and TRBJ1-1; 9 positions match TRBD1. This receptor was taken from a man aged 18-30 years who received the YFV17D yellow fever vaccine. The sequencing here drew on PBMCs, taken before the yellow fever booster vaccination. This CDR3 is CASSLVDRGPILGTEAFF. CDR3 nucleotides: TGCGCCAGCAGCTTGGTGGACAGGGGTCCCATCTTGGGCACTGAAGCTTTCTTT.